A selection of T cell receptor beta chains follows, all from one sample in a study of shared clonotypes between healthy human individuals. The repertoire was sequenced with immunoSEQ multiplex PCR; TCRdb's copy has only in-frame clones and lacks some. The sample lists around 2.1 million clones, approximately 94% occurring once. The sample comprised naive CD8+ T cells from PBMCs. These receptors came from a man aged 18 to 29 in good health. Some clones in this sample may be carry-over from other donors' samples. CDR3s include the opening cysteine and the closing phenylalanine or tryptophan. A D gene is named only where the DNA matches it firmly. Clone size is stated in some rows and not others, as once, few, many or a class when expanded.

cdr3_nt cdr3_aa v_call clone_size j_call d_call
TGTGCCAGCAGTTTACGGGCAGGGGAGAACACCGGGGAGCTGTTTTTT CASSLRAGENTGELFF TRBV27 . TRBJ2-2 .
TGTGCCAGCAGCTTAAGACAGCCTAACTCCTACGAGCAGTACTTC CASSLRQPNSYEQYF TRBV7-8 . TRBJ2-7 .
TGTGCCAGCAGTAGGACAGGGGGCGGAAACACCATATATTTT CASSRTGGGNTIYF TRBV28 . TRBJ1-3 TRBD1
TGTGCCAGCAGCTTATCCGGGGAGGGATACGAGCAGTACTTC CASSLSGEGYEQYF TRBV13 . TRBJ2-7 TRBD2
TGTGCCAGCAGTTACAGTAGGGCGGCCCCTGGCTATGGCTACACCTTC CASSYSRAAPGYGYTF TRBV6-5 few TRBJ1-2 .
TGTGCCAGCAGCCCGGAAAAACTAGTCGGGTGGAGGAACACCGGGGAGCTGTTTTTT CASSPEKLVGWRNTGELFF TRBV2 . TRBJ2-2 .
TGTGCCAGCAGCCCCGGGACTAGCGGAGGCACAGATACGCAGTATTTT CASSPGTSGGTDTQYF TRBV27 . TRBJ2-3 TRBD2
TGCAGCGTTGAAGTCCCAGGGATTCGAGCTTTCTTT CSVEVPGIRAFF TRBV29-1 . TRBJ1-1 .
TGTGCCAGCAGCTTTCCCTCGCCTGTGGAGGGAGGCTCTGGAAACACCATATATTTT CASSFPSPVEGGSGNTIYF TRBV11-2 . TRBJ1-3 .
TGTGCCAGTAGTATATCGAGGGGGCCCACTCGCGAGCAGTACTTC CASSISRGPTREQYF TRBV19 once TRBJ2-7 TRBD1
TGTGCCAGCAGTGACGTCCCCTGGGGGACCCAGTACTTC CASSDVPWGTQYF TRBV6-1 . TRBJ2-5 .
TGTGCCAGCAGTCCTACGGAGAACACCGGGGAGCTGTTTTTT CASSPTENTGELFF TRBV28 . TRBJ2-2 .
TGTGCCAGCAGCCACGTAGGCACAGATACGCAGTATTTT CASSHVGTDTQYF TRBV7-3 . TRBJ2-3 .
TGTGCCAGCAGGGCCGGGACAGGGCATAGACATGAGCAGTTCTTC CASRAGTGHRHEQFF TRBV21-1 . TRBJ2-1 .
TGTGCCAGTAGTGCACTAGCGGGAGTTTATGAGACCCAGTACTTC CASSALAGVYETQYF TRBV19 . TRBJ2-5 TRBD2
TGTGCCAGTAGTATAGCCGGGGACAGCTACGAGCAGTACTTC CASSIAGDSYEQYF TRBV19 once TRBJ2-7 TRBD1
TGTGCCAGCAGCGTTACAACCAGGGGGCGGACCTACGAGCAGTACTTC CASSVTTRGRTYEQYF TRBV7-6 . TRBJ2-7 TRBD1
TGTGCCAGCAGTTCCGGTGAAGGCGAGCAGTACTTC CASSSGEGEQYF TRBV28 . TRBJ2-7 .
TGTGCCAGCAGTTCCCTGGACAGATCTAATGAAAAACTGTTTTTT CASSSLDRSNEKLFF TRBV27 . TRBJ1-4 .
TGTGCCAGCAGTAGTGGGAGCTTTATGCCCAATGAGCAGTTCTTC CASSSGSFMPNEQFF TRBV27 . TRBJ2-1 .
TGTGCCAGCAGCTTAGTCTTGGGGAGTACTGAAGCTTTCTTT CASSLVLGSTEAFF TRBV7-9 few TRBJ1-1 .
TGTGCCAGCAGCCACCGGGTCTCGGGGCATTTCACAGATACGCAGTATTTT CASSHRVSGHFTDTQYF TRBV7-9 . TRBJ2-3 .
TGTGCCAGCAGCCAAGATTCGGGACCCGGGGAGACCCAGTACTTC CASSQDSGPGETQYF TRBV14 . TRBJ2-5 .
TGTGCCAGCAGCAACCTCGGGGGGAGCTCCTACAATGAGCAGTTCTTC CASSNLGGSSYNEQFF TRBV28 . TRBJ2-1 TRBD2
TGTGCCAGCAGCTTAGGAGGGGACAGGGAGTACTTC CASSLGGDREYF TRBV11-2 once TRBJ2-5 TRBD1
TGTGCCAGCAGCCCCGGGCAGGGGGCTGGAGATACGCAGTATTTT CASSPGQGAGDTQYF TRBV7-9 . TRBJ2-3 TRBD1
TGTGCCAGCAGAAACGGGGTCTATAGTGCCTACGAGCAGTACTTC CASRNGVYSAYEQYF TRBV28 . TRBJ2-7 .
TGTGCCAGCGCAATCAGGGGATTGAACACTGAAGCTTTCTTT CASAIRGLNTEAFF TRBV28 . TRBJ1-1 .
TGTGCCATCAGTGAGTCGATGGGCCCAGCTAACTATGGCTACACCTTC CAISESMGPANYGYTF TRBV10-3 . TRBJ1-2 .
TGTGCCAGCAGTTATAGGGAGGGAGGGGTTGCTGAGCAGTTCTTC CASSYREGGVAEQFF TRBV6-5 . TRBJ2-1 TRBD2
TGTGCCAGCAGCTTAGTCTTTAGCGGGTGGGGGCCCGGGGAGCTGTTTTTT CASSLVFSGWGPGELFF TRBV7-2 . TRBJ2-2 .
TGTGCCAGCAGCTACCAGACAGGGATTCTCCAATACGAGCAGTACTTC CASSYQTGILQYEQYF TRBV7-9 . TRBJ2-7 TRBD1
TGTGCCAGCACCCTCAGGGGGGCGGGTCAGCCCCAGCATTTT CASTLRGAGQPQHF TRBV28 . TRBJ1-5 TRBD1
TGTGCCAGCAGCCAAGGGCACAGGGGTAACATGAACACTGAAGCTTTCTTT CASSQGHRGNMNTEAFF TRBV14 . TRBJ1-1 TRBD1
TGTGCCAGCAGCTTGGGGGACAACGTCCCAGATACGCAGTATTTT CASSLGDNVPDTQYF TRBV5-4 . TRBJ2-3 .